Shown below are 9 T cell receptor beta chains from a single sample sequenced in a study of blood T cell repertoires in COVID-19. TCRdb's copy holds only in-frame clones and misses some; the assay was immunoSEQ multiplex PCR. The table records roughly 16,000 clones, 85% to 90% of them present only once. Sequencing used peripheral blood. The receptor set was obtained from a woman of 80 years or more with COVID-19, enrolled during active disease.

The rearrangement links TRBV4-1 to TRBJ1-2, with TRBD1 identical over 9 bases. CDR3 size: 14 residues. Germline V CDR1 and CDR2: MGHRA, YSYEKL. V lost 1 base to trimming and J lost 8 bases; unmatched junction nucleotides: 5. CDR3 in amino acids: CASSQGTGVGGYTF. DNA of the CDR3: TGCGCCAGCAGCCAAGGGACAGGGGTCGGCGGCTACACCTTC.

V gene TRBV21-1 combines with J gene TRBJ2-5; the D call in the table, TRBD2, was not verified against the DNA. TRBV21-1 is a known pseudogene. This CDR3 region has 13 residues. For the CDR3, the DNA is TGTGCCAGCAGGAAGCGGGGGGAAGAGACCCAGTACTTC. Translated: CASRKRGEETQYF.

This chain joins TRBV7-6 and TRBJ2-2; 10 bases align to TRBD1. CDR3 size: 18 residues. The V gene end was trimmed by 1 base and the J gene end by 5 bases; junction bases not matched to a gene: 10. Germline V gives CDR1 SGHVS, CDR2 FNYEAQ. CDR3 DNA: TGTGCCAGCAGCTTAGTGGGACAGGGGTCTTGGGGAACCGGGGAGCTGTTTTTT. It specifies CASSLVGQGSWGTGELFF.

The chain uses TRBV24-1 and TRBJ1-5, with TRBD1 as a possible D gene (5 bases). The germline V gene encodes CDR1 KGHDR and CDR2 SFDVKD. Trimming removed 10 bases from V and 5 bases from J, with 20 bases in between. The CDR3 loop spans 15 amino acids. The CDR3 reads CATAPGRRGDQPQHF. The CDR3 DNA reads TGTGCCACGGCTCCGGGACGGCGGGGGGATCAGCCCCAGCATTTT.

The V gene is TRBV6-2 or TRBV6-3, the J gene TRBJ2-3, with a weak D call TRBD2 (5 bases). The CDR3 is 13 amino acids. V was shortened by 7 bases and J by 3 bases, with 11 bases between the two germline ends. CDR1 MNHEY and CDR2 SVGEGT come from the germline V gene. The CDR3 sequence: CASTPPGTDTQYF. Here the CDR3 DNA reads TGTGCCAGCACCCCCCCGGGGACAGATACGCAGTATTTT.

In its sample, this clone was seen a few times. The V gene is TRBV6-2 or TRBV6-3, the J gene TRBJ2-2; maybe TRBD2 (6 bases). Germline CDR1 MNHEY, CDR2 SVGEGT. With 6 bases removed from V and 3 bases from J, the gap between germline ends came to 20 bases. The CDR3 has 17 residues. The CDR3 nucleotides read TGTGCCAGCAGCCAGGCCCGGGGGAGTAGGTACACCGGGGAGCTGTTTTTT. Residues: CASSQARGSRYTGELFF.

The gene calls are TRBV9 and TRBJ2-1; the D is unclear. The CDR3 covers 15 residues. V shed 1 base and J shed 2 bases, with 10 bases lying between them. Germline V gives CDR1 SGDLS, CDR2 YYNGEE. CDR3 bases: TGTGCCAGCAGCGTACTGGGCCGTACCTACAATGAGCAGTTCTTC. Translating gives CASSVLGRTYNEQFF.

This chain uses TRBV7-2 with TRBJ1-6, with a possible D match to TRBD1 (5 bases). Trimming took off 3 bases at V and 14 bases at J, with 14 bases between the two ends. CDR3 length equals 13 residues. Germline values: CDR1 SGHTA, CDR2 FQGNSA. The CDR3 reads CASSFGSVGALHF. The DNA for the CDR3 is TGTGCCAGCAGCTTTGGTAGTGTAGGGGCCCTCCACTTT.

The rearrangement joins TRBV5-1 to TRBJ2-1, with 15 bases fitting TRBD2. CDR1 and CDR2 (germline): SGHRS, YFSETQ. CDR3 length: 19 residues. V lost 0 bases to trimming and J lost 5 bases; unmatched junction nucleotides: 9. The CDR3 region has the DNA TGCGCCAGCAGCTTGGTCCCGGGACTAGCGGGAGGAGGCCACAATGAGCAGTTCTTC. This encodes CASSLVPGLAGGGHNEQFF.